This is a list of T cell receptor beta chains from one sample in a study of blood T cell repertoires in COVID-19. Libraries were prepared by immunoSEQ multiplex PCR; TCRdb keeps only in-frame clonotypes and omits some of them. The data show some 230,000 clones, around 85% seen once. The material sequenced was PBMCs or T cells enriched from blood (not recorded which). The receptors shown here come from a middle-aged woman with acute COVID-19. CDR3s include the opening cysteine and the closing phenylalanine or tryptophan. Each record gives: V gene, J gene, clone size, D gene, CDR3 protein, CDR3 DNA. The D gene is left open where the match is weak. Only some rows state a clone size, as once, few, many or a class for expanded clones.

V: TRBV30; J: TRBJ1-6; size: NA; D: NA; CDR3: CAWSYGSPGSMAPLHF; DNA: TGTGCCTGGAGTTACGGGTCACCTGGCAGCATGGCACCCCTCCACTTT
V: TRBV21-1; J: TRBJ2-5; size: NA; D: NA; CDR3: CAIQDRGIETQYF; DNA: TGTGCCATCCAGGACAGGGGAATAGAGACCCAGTACTTC
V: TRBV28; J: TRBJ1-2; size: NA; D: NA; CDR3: CASSFSRNYGYTF; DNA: TGTGCCAGCAGTTTTTCGAGAAACTATGGCTACACCTTC
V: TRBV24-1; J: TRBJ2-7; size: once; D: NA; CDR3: CATSDHDREDEQYF; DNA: TGTGCCACCAGTGACCACGACAGGGAGGACGAGCAGTACTTC
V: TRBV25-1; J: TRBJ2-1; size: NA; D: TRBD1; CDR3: CASSPALGGPSSYNEQFF; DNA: TGTGCCAGCAGTCCAGCATTAGGGGGCCCGAGCTCCTACAATGAGCAGTTCTTC
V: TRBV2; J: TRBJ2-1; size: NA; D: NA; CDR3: CASSDRPSVGHNEQFF; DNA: TGTGCCAGCAGTGACAGACCCAGCGTGGGGCACAATGAGCAGTTCTTC
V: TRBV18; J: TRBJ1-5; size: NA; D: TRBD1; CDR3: CASSLDGQDNQPQHF; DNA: TGTGCCAGCTCACTAGACGGACAGGACAATCAGCCCCAGCATTTT
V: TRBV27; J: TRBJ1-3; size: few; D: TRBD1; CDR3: CASKGQPSGNTIYF; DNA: TGTGCCAGCAAGGGACAGCCCTCTGGAAACACCATATATTTT
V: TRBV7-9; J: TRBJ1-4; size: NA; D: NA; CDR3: CASMKQDNEKLFF; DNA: TGTGCCAGCATGAAGCAGGATAATGAAAAACTGTTTTTT
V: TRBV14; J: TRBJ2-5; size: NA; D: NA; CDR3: CASSQLGEGEETQYF; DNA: TGTGCCAGCAGCCAGCTTGGGGAGGGGGAAGAGACCCAGTACTTC
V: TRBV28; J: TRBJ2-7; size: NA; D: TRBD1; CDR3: CASSFRQGARNEQYF; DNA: TGTGCCAGCAGTTTCAGGCAGGGGGCAAGGAACGAGCAGTACTTC
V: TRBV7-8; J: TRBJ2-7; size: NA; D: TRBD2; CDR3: CASSFSGGSYEQYF; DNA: TGTGCCAGCAGCTTTAGCGGGGGCTCCTACGAGCAGTACTTC
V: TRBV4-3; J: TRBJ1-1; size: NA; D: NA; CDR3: CASSTGILSTEAFF; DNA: TGCGCCAGCAGCACAGGGATTTTGAGCACTGAAGCTTTCTTT
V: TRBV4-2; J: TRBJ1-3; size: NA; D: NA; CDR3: CASGAIDSGNTIYF; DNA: TGTGCCAGTGGAGCAATAGACTCTGGAAACACCATATATTTT
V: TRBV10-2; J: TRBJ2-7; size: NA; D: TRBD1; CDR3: CASSEPRDSAYEQYF; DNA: TGCGCCAGCAGTGAGCCCCGGGACAGTGCCTACGAGCAGTACTTC
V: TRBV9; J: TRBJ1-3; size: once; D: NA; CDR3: CASSPVDGSGNTIYF; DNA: TGTGCCAGCAGCCCTGTAGATGGCTCTGGAAACACCATATATTTT
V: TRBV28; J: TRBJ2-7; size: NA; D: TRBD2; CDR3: CASSPRTSPEQYF; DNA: TGTGCCAGCAGTCCCAGGACTAGTCCCGAGCAGTACTTC
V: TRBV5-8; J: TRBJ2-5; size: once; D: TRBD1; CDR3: CASSLAQGATYETQYF; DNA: TGTGCCAGCAGCTTGGCACAGGGGGCGACCTACGAGACCCAGTACTTC
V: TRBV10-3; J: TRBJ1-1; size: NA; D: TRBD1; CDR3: CAISAGGGRNTEAFF; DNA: TGTGCCATCAGTGCGGGAGGGGGCAGGAACACTGAAGCTTTCTTT
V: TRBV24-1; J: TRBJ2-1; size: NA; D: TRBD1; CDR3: CATSDPGDRGYNEQFF; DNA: TGTGCCACCAGTGACCCGGGGGACAGGGGATACAATGAGCAGTTCTTC
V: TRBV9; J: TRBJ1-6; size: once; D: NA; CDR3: CASSPGGGPLHF; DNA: TGTGCCAGCAGCCCGGGCGGGGGACCCCTCCACTTT
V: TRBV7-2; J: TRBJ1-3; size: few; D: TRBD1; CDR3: CASSLVGQGVSGNTIYF; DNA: TGTGCCAGCAGCTTAGTAGGACAGGGGGTCTCTGGAAACACCATATATTTT
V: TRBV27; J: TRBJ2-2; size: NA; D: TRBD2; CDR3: CASSLAANTGELFF; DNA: TGTGCCAGCAGCCTAGCGGCGAACACCGGGGAGCTGTTTTTT
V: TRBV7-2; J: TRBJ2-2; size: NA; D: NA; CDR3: CASSFPGLSPRELFF; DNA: TGTGCCAGCAGCTTCCCGGGACTTTCTCCGCGGGAGCTGTTTTTT
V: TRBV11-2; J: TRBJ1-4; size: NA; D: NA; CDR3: CASSLDTGQLEKLFF; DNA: TGTGCCAGCAGCTTAGATACCGGACAACTCGAAAAACTGTTTTTT
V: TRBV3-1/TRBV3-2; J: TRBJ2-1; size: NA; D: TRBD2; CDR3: CASSQGAGITRNEQFF; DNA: TGTGCCAGCAGCCAAGGAGCGGGAATAACGCGCAATGAGCAGTTCTTC
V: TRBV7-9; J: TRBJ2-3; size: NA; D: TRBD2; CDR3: CASSLEGGREYF; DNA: TGTGCCAGCAGCTTAGAAGGCGGGAGGGAGTATTTT
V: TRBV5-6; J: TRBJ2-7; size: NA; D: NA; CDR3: CASSLSGYEQYF; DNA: TGTGCCAGCAGCTTATCGGGCTACGAGCAGTACTTC
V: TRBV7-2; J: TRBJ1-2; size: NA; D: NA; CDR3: CASSPARDMRGYTF; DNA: TGTGCCAGCAGCCCAGCCCGGGACATGCGGGGCTACACCTTC
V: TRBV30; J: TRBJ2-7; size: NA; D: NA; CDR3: CASQRKQGGEQYF; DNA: TGTGCCTCCCAACGGAAGCAAGGGGGCGAGCAGTACTTC
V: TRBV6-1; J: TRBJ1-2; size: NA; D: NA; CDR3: CASSDVTGEGGYTF; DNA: TGTGCCAGCAGTGATGTGACAGGAGAAGGTGGCTACACCTTC
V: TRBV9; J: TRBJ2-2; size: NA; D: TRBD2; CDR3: CASSVDGRAGTGELFF; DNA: TGTGCCAGCAGCGTAGATGGGAGGGCAGGCACCGGGGAGCTGTTTTTT
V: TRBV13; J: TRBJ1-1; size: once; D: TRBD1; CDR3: CASSPTGHKGDTEAFF; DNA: TGTGCCAGCAGCCCGACAGGGCACAAGGGGGACACTGAAGCTTTCTTT
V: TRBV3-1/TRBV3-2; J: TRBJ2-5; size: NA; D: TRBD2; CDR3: CASRASGRTGKETQYF; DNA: TGTGCCAGCAGGGCTAGCGGGAGAACTGGCAAAGAGACCCAGTACTTC
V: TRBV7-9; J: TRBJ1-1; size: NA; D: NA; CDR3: CASSKRGFEAFF; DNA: TGTGCCAGCAGCAAAAGGGGGTTTGAAGCTTTCTTT
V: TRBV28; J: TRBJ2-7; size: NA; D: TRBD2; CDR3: CASSSMPHVGEGQYF; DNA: TGTGCCAGCAGTTCCATGCCTCATGTAGGGGAGGGGCAGTACTTC
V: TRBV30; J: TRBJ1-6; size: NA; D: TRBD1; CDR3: CAWSAGDRGYSPLHF; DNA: TGTGCCTGGAGTGCCGGTGACAGGGGGTATTCACCCCTCCACTTT
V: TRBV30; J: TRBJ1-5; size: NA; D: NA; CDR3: CAWSVQGEGNQPQHF; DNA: TGTGCCTGGAGTGTACAAGGGGAAGGCAATCAGCCCCAGCATTTT
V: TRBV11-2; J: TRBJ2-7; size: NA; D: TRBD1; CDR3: CASSQGQLYEQYF; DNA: TGTGCCAGCAGCCAGGGACAGCTCTACGAGCAGTACTTC
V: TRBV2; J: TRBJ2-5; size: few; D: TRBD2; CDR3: CASSEAEGGWETQYF; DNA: TGTGCCAGCAGTGAAGCCGAGGGAGGGTGGGAGACCCAGTACTTC
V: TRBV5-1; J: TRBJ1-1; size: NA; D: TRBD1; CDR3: CASSRQGDTEAFF; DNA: TGCGCCAGCAGCCGACAGGGGGACACTGAAGCTTTCTTT
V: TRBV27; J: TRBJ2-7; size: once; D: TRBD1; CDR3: CASRGPGTGQYEQYF; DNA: TGTGCCAGCAGGGGACCCGGGACAGGTCAATACGAGCAGTACTTC
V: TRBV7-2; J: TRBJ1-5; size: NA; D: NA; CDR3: CASSLVKGAQHF; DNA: TGTGCCAGCAGCTTAGTCAAGGGAGCCCAGCATTTT
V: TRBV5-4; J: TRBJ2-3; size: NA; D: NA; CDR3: CASSLGGSTGDTQYF; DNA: TGTGCCAGCAGCTTGGGCGGGTCGACGGGGGATACGCAGTATTTT
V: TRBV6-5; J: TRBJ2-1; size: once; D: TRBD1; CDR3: CASRQGQDLEFF; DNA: TGTGCCAGCAGGCAAGGACAGGACCTTGAATTCTTC
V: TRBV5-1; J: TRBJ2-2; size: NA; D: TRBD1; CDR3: CASSLGTANTGELFF; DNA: TGCGCCAGCAGCCTAGGGACAGCTAACACCGGGGAGCTGTTTTTT
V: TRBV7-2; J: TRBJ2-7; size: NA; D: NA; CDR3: CASSGGGLAYEQYF; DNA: TGTGCCAGCAGCGGGGGGGGCTTAGCCTACGAGCAGTACTTC
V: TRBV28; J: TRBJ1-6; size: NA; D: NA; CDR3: CASSLGGAAGDSPLHF; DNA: TGTGCCAGCAGTTTAGGGGGGGCGGCTGGGGATTCACCCCTCCACTTT
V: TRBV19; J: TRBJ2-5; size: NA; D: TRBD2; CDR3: CASSIGAGGTETQYF; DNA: TGTGCCAGTAGTATCGGAGCGGGGGGGACGGAGACCCAGTACTTC
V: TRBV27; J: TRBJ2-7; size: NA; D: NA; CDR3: CASSLSNRPTGQYF; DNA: TGTGCCAGCAGTTTAAGTAACAGGCCAACGGGGCAGTACTTC
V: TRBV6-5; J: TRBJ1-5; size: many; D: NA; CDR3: CASRPGTSKNQPQHF; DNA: TGTGCCAGCAGACCCGGGACAAGTAAAAATCAGCCCCAGCATTTT
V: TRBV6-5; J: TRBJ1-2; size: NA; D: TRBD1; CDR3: CASRLLGTGTDGYTF; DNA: TGTGCCAGCAGACTCCTTGGGACAGGGACGGATGGCTACACCTTC
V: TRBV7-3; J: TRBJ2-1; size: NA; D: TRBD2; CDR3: CASSLGTSGYNEQFF; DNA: TGTGCCAGCAGCTTGGGGACTAGCGGTTACAATGAGCAGTTCTTC
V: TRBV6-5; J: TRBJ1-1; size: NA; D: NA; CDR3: CASSAQENTEAFF; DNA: TGTGCCAGCAGCGCACAGGAGAACACTGAAGCTTTCTTT
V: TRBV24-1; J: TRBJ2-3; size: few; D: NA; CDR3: CATSDLGGLLTDTQYF; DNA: TGTGCCACCAGTGATTTGGGGGGACTCCTCACAGATACGCAGTATTTT
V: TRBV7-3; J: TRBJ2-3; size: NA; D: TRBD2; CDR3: CASSLFSGRGTDTQYF; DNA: TGTGCCAGCAGCTTATTTAGCGGGAGAGGTACAGATACGCAGTATTTT
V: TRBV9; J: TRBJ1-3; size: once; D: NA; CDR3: CASSVAGEETIYF; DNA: TGTGCCAGCAGCGTAGCCGGTGAGGAGACCATATATTTT